The present entry profiles one T cell receptor (beta chain) with its context. What it recognizes is unknown. Separate from the 666-subject first cohort, the approximately 120-subject validation cohort was the one that the donors belonged to. Per the germline V gene, CDR1 is WNHNN and CDR2 is SYGVQD (reference sequence). This CDR3 has 17 amino acids. Trimming cost V 8 bases and J 0 bases; bases outside gene matches: 7. This entry belongs to a study of cytomegalovirus exposure and HLA in healthy donors. Method: immunoSEQ multiplex PCR; TCRdb's copy keeps in-frame clones and lacks some. Among about 240,000 clones, roughly 89% were seen once, and the ten largest hold around 2.6%. Regarding the study as a whole: Among TCR sequences, most were rare, though some public TCRs appeared in many donors. The study put some 150 TCR beta chains on its list as cytomegalovirus-associated.

The receptor comes from a man between 18 and 35 years old in good health and CMV-seronegative. J is TRBJ2-1 and V is TRBV10-1; 13 bases line up with TRBD2. The sequencing sample was made of PBMCs. CDR3 region: CASSGTSGISSYNEQFF. In nucleotides, the CDR3 is TGCGCCAGCTCCGGGACTAGCGGGATTAGCTCCTACAATGAGCAGTTCTTC.